This T cell receptor (beta chain) derives from a study of cytomegalovirus exposure and HLA in healthy donors. Study-wide findings and caveats: The CMV antigen specificity of a few CMV-associated chains was confirmed through in vitro analysis. In the 120 validation repertoires, 85% to 95% of cluster scores exceeded 0, per a later analysis.

The donors were members of the validation cohort, which comprised roughly 120 subjects and was separate from the first cohort of 600 to 850 subjects. Here immunoSEQ multiplex PCR was the method, and the copy in TCRdb shows in-frame clones only, minus some. The sample contains fewer than 250,000 clones, over 65% of which appear only once. This clone was detected ten times or more. Its target is unknown. CDR3 length: 12 amino acids. V trimming: 4 bases; J trimming: 8 bases; junction bases outside the gene matches: 7. The germline CDR1 and CDR2 sequences are GTSNPN and SVGIG (reference sequence). The receptor's source is a woman under 30 in good health and CMV-seronegative. This chain uses TRBV30 with TRBJ1-2; 7 nucleotides align to TRBD1. Sequencing was carried out using PBMCs. CDR3 sequence reads: CAWTRDSGGYTF. CDR3 DNA sequence: TGTGCCTGGACCCGGGACAGTGGCGGCTACACCTTC.